The sequence of this T cell receptor beta chain was determined in a study of blood T cell repertoires in COVID-19. Across the whole study: The origin of the acute and convalescent COVID-19 samples was the United States, Italy and Spain. The cDNA or gDNA used as material had been derived from T cells, B-cell-depleted T cells, or PBMCs.

As handled by the study authors: Nucleated cell counts were estimated from reference gene primer amplification. Clones were read by immunoSEQ multiplex PCR, and TCRdb kept only the in-frame ones, dropping some. V and J calls and clone size are as listed in that table; D and trimming were resolved from the DNA. The sample lists about 46,000 clones, roughly 85% occurring once. Trimming took 6 bases from V and 10 from J; bases not matched to a gene: 5. CDR1 and CDR2 from the germline V gene are MDHEN and SYDVKM. This CDR3 has 11 amino acids. The specimen sequenced was peripheral blood. This sequence joins TRBV28 and TRBJ1-1, with 7 positions matching TRBD1. The receptor was isolated from a man aged 55 to 70 with acute or convalescent COVID-19. The CDR3 DNA reads TGTGCCAGCAGGCTCAACAGGGGAGCTTTCTTT. This codes for CASRLNRGAFF.